The source of this TCR beta chain is a study of T-cell reconstitution after alpha-beta-depleted transplantation in children. In the case of this clonotype: The antigen remains unidentified.

Unique molecular identifiers were incorporated into the prepared TCRbeta library. One entry per CDR3 protein, called by TCRdb with MiXCR from the PCR reads. The sample holds some 350,000 distinct CDR3 sequences, 15% to 20% seen once. The study, taken as a whole, reports: After one year, T-cell counts and TCRbeta diversity mostly came from new T cells. Surviving thymic progenitors and recipient T cells were the source of high TCRbeta diversity at day 60 in some patients.

CDR3 length equals 18 residues. The V gene's germline CDR1 is GTSNPN and CDR2 SVGIG (reference sequence). The germline V and J ends were trimmed by 3 bases and 7 bases, with 28 bases remaining between them. The clonotype originates from a male patient under 10 years old who had a stem cell transplant for acute lymphoblastic leukemia, so the T cells may come from the graft donor. Sequenced here: PBMCs, mostly from graft donor cells, sampled 360 days after TCRalphabeta/CD19-depleted stem cell transplant. This chain links TRBV30 with TRBJ2-1; a possible D gene is TRBD2 (9 bases). The CDR3 coding sequence is TGTGCCTGGAGGGACAGGGTAGGAAGAGAGACTAGCGGTAATGAGCAGTTCTTC. Translated, it gives CAWRDRVGRETSGNEQFF.